This T cell receptor (beta chain) was captured in a study of OX40 agonist ivuxolimab in advanced cancers. Overall study context: Three individuals attained partial responses, comprising one hepatocellular carcinoma case and two cutaneous melanoma cases.

The CDR3 is made up of 15 amino acids. Trimming cost V 7 bases and J 3 bases; bases outside gene matches: 7. CDR1 SNHLY and CDR2 FYNNEI come from the germline V gene. On this clone itself: Its specificity is unknown.

General observations from the study: The CD4+ and CD8+ T cells in the blood had expanded clonally by week 6 at 0.1 to 3.0 mg/kg.

Clones were read by immunoSEQ multiplex PCR, and TCRdb kept only the in-frame ones, dropping some. The data contain about 75,000 clones, just over 85% of them singletons. The sample consisted of CD4+ or CD8+ T cells sorted from blood, taken in a trial of the OX40 agonist ivuxolimab. This sequence was found in an adult with an advanced solid tumor such as melanoma, head and neck, liver or kidney cancer. The gene calls are TRBV2 and TRBJ1-5; TRBD1 agrees at 9 bases. The CDR3 sequence is CASTRTGADNQPQHF. CDR3 sequence (DNA): TGTGCCAGCACCCGGACAGGGGCGGACAATCAGCCCCAGCATTTT.